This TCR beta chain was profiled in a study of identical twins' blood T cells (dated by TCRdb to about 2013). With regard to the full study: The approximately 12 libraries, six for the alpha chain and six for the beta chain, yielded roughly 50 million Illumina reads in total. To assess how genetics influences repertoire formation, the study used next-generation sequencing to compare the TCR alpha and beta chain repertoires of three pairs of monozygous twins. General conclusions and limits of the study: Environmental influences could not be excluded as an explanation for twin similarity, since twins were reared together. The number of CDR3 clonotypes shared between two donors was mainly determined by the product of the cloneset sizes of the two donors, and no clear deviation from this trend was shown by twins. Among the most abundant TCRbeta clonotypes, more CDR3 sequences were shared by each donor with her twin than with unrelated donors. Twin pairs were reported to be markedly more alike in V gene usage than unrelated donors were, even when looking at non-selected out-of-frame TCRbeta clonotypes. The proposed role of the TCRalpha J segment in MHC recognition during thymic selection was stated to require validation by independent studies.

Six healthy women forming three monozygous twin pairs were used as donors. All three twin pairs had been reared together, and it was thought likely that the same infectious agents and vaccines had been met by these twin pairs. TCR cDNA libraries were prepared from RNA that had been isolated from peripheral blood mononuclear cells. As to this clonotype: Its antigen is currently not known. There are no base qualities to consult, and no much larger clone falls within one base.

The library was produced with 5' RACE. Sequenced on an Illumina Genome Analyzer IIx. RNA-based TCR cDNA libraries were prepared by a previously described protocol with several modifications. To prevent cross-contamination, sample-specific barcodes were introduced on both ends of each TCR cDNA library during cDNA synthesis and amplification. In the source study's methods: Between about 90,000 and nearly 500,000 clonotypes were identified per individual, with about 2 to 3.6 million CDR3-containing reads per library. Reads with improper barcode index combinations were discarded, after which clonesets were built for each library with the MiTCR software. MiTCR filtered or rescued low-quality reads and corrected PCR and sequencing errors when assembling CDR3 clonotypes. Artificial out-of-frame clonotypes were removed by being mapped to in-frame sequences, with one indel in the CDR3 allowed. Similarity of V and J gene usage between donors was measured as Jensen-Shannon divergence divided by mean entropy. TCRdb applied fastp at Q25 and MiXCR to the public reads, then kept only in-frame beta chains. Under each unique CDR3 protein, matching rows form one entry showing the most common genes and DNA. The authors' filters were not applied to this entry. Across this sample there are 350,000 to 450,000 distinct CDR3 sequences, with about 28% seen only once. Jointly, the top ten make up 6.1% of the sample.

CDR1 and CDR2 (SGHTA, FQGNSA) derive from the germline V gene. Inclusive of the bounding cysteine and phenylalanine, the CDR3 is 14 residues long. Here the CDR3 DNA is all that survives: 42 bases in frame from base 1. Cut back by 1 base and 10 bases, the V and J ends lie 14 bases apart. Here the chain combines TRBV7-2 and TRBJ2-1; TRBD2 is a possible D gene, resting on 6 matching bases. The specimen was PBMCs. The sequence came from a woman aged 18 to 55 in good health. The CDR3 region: CASSLVGRDSEQFF. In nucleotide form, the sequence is TGTGCCAGCAGCTTAGTAGGTCGGGACTCCGAGCAGTTCTTC.